This T cell receptor beta chain was recorded in a study of blood T cell repertoires in COVID-19. Study-wide context: Sites across the United States, Italy and Spain contributed samples from acute and convalescent COVID-19. The cDNA or gDNA used as material had been derived from T cells, B-cell-depleted T cells, or PBMCs.

Per the study methods: The assay estimated nucleated cells by amplifying reference gene primers. Repertoires were generated with immunoSEQ multiplex PCR, while TCRdb's copy carries only in-frame clones and drops some. That table supplies the V and J calls and clone size; D and trimming were determined from the DNA. The sample records 110,000 to 150,000 clones, over 75% being singletons. Germline loops: CDR1 SGHTA, CDR2 FQGNSA. The CDR3 consists of 13 residues. The ends lost 5 bases at V and 16 bases at J; junction bases unmatched: 13. Material: peripheral blood. V and J are TRBV7-2 and TRBJ2-1, with 8 bases that match TRBD2. The TCR sequence derives from a human donor in a cohort sampled during active COVID-19. The CDR3 sequence: CASSQTPGTRFFF. As DNA, the CDR3 is TGTGCCAGCAGCCAGACCCCCGGGACTAGATTTTTCTTC.